This note documents a single T cell receptor beta chain sequence. This entry comes from a study of cytomegalovirus exposure and HLA in healthy donors. Study-wide background: Drawn from HLA-typed donors, roughly 87 million unique TCRs were held in an early data release.

CDR3 length: 13 amino acids. Trimming cost V 8 bases and J 3 bases, with 13 bases left between them. Per the germline V gene, CDR1 is SSHAT and CDR2 is FNYEAQ (reference sequence). Primers for the PCR totalled 60 Vbeta and 13 Jbeta. The method was immunoSEQ multiplex PCR; TCRdb's version includes in-frame clones alone and lacks a portion of them. The sample carries about 150,000 clones, roughly 80% recorded once. The receptor was derived from a woman aged 40 to 49 in good health and CMV-seronegative. What was sequenced was PBMCs. The chain couples TRBV7-7 to TRBJ1-1; possibly TRBD1 for D (5 bases). The CDR3 DNA follows: TGTGCCAGCGGGGGGTTTAAGTACACTGAAGCTTTCTTT. Translation: CASGGFKYTEAFF.